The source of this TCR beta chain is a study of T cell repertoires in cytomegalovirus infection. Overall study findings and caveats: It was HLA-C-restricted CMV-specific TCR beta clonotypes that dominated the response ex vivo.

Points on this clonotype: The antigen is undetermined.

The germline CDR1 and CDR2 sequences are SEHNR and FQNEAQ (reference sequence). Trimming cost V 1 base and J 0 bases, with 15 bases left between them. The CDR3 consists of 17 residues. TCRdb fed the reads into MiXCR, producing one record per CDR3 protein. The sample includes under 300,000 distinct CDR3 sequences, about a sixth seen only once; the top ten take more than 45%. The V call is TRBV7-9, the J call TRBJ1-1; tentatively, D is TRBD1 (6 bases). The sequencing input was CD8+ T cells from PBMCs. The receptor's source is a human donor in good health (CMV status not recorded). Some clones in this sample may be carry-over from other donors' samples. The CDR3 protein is CASSLVGPGAVNTEAFF. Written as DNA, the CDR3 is TGTGCCAGCAGCTTAGTGGGGCCGGGGGCGGTGAACACTGAAGCTTTCTTT.